What follows describes a single T cell receptor beta chain. This entry is derived from a study of blood T cell repertoires in COVID-19. Overall study context: The analysed material was cDNA or gDNA that came from T cells, B-cell-depleted T cells, or PBMCs.

V was pared by 5 bases and J by 6 bases, with 9 bases between. The CDR3 consists of 12 residues. The germline V gene has CDR1 SGHTA and CDR2 FQGNSA. This table comes from immunoSEQ multiplex PCR, and its TCRdb copy is limited to in-frame clones, with some not included. The repertoire holds roughly 380,000 clones, with approximately 89% as singletons. The clonotype originates from a woman aged 55-75 years with COVID-19, enrolled during active disease. The chain employs TRBV7-2 and TRBJ2-3; D call uncertain. What was sequenced was peripheral blood. Here the CDR3 reads CASSNQWDTQYF. CDR3 nucleotides: TGTGCCAGCAGCAACCAGTGGGATACGCAGTATTTT.